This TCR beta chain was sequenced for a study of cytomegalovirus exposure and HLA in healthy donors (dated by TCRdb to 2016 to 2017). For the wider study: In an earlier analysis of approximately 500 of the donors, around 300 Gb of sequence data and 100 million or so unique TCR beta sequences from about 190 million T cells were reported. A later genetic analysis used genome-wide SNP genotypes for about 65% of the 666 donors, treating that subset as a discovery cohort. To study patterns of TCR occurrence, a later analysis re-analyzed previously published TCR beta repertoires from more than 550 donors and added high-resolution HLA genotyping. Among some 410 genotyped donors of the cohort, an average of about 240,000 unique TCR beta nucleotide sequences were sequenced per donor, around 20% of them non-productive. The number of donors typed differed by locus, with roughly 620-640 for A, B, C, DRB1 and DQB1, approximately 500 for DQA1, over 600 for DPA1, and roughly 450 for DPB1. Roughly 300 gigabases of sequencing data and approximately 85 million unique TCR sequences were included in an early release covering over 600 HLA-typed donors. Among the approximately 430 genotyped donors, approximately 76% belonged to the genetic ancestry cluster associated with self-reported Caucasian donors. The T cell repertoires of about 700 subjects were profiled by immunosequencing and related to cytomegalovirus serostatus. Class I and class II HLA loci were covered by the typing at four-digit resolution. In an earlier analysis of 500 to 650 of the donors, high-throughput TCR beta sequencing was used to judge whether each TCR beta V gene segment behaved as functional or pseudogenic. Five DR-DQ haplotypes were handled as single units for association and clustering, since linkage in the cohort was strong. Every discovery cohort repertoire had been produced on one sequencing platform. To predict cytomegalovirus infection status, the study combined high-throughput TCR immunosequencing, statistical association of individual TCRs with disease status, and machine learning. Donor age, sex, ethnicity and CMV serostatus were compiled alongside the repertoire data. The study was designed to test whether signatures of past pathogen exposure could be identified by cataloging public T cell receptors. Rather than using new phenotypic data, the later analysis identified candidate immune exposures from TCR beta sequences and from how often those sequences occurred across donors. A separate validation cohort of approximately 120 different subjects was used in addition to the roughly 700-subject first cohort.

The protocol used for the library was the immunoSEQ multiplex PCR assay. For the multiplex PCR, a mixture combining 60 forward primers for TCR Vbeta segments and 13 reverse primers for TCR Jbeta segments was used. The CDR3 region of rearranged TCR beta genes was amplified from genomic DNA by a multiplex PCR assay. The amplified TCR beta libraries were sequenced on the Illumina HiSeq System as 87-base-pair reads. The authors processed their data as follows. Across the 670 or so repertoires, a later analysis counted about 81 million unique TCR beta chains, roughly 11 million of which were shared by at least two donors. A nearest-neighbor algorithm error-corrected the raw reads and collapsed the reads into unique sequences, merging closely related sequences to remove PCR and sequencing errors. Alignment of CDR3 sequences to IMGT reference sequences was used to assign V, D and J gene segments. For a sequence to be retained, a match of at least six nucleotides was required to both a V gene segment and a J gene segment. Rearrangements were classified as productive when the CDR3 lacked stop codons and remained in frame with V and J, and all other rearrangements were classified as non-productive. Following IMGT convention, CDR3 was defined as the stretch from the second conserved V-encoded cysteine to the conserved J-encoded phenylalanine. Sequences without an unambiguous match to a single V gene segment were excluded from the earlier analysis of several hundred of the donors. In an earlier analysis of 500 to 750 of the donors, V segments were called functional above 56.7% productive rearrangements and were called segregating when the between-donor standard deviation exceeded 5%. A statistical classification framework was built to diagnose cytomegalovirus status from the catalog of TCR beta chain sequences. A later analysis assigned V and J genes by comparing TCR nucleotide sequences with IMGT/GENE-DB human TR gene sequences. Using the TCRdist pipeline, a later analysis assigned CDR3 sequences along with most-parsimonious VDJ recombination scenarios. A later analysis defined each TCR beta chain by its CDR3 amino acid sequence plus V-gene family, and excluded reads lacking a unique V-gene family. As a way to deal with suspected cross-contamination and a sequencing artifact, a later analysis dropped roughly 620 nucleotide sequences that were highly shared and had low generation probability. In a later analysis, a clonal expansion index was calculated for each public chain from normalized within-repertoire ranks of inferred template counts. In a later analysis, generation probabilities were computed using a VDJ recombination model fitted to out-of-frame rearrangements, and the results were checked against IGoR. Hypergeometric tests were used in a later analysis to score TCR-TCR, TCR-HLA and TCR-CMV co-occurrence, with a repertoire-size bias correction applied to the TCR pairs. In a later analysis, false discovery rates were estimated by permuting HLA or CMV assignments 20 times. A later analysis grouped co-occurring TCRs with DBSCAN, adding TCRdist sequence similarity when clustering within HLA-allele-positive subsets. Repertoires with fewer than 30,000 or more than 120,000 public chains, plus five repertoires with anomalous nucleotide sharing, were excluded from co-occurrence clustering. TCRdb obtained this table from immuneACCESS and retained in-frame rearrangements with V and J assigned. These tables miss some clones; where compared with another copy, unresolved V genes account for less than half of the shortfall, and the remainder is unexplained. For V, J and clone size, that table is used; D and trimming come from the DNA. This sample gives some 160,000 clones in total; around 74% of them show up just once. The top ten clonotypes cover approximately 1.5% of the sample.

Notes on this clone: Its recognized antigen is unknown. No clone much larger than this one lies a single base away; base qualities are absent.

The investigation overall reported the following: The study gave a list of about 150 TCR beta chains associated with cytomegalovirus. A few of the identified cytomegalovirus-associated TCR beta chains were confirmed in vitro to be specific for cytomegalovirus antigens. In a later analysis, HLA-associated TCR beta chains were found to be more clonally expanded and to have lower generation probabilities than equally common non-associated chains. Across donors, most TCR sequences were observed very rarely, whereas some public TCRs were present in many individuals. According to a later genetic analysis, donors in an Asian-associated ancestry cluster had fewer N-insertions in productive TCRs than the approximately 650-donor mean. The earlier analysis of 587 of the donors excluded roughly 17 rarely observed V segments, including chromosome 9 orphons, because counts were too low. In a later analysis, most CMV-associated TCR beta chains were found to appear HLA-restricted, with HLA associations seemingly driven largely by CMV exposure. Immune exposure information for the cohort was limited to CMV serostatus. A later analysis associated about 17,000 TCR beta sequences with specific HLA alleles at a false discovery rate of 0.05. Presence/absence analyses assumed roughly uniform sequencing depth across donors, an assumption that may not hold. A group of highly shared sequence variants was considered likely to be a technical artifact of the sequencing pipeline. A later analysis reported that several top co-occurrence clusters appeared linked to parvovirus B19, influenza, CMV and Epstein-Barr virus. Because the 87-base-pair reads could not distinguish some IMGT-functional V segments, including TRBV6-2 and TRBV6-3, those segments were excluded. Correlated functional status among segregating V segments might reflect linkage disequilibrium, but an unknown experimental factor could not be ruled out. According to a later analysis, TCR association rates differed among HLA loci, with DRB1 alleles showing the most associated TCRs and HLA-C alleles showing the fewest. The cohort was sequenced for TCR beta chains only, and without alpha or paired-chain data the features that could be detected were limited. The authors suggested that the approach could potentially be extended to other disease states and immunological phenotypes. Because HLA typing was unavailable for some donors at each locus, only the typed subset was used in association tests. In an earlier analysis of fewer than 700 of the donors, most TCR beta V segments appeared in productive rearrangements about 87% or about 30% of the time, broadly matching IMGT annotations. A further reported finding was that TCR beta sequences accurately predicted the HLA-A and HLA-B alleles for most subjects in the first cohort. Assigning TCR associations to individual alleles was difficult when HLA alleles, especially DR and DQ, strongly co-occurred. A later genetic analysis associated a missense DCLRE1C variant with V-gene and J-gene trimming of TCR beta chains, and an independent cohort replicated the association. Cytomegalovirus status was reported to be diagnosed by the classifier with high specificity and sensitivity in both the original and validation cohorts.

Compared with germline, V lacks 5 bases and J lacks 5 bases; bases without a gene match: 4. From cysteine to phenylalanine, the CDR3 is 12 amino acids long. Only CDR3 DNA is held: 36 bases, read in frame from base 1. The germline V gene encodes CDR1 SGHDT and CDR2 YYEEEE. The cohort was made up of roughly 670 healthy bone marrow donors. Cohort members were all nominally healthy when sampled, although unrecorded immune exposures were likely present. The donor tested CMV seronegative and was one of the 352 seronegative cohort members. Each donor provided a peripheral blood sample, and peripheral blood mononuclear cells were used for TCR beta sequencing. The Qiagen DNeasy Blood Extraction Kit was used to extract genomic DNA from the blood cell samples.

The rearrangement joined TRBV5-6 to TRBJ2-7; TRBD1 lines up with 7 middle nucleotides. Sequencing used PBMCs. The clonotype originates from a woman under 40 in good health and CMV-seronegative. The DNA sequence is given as TGTGCCAGCAGGACAGGGCTCAACGAGCAGTACTTC. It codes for CASRTGLNEQYF.